This T cell receptor beta chain was obtained from a study of monozygotic twins with inflammatory bowel disease. Overall study results and limits: Findings did not support one strong IBD-associated signal or clonotype. Patients received differing immunosuppressive treatments, which may have added variability to their repertoires.

Via template switching, UMIs carrying a 6-nucleotide sample barcode were introduced. TCRdb reprocessed the 5' RACE reads and reports one entry per CDR3 protein, with no DNA. This sample's clone table lists 400,000 or so distinct CDR3 sequences. Every donor provided one blood sample measuring approximately 2.7 ml. A remark on this clonotype: What it recognizes is unknown.

The TCR sequence derives from a human donor with ulcerative colitis or Crohn's disease, or a healthy co-twin of an affected twin (not recorded which). Sequencing was done on a sample of blood.

The CDR3: CASSELGGYEQFF. The rearrangement joins TRBV6-1 to TRBJ2-1; TCRdb outputs TRBD1, but without DNA this stays unchecked. The length of the CDR3 is 13 residues. CDR1 is MNHNS and CDR2 is SASEGT in the germline V gene.